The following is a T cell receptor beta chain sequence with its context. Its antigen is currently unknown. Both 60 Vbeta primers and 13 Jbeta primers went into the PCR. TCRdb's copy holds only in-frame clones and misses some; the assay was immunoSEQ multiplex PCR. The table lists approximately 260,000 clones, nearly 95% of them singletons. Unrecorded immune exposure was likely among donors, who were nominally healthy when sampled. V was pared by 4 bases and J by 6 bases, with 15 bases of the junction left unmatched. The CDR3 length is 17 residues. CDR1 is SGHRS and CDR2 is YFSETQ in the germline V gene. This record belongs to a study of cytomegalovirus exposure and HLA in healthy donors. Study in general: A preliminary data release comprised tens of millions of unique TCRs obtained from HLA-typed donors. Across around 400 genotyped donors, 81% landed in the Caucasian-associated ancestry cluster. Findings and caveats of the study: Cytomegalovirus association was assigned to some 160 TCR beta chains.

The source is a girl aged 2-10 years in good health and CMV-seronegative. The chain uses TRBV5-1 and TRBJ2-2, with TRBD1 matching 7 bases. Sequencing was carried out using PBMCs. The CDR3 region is CASSQKLTGVEPGELFF. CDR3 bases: TGCGCCAGCAGCCAAAAACTTACAGGGGTGGAGCCCGGGGAGCTGTTTTTT.